This T cell receptor beta chain is from a study of blood T cell repertoires in COVID-19. Background on the study: COVID-19 samples collected from the United States, Italy and Spain covered acute and convalescent phases.

Participant ages covered roughly 18 to 89 years across 24 US areas. Cohort assignment relied on participant-reported clinical history. Study processing details: By means of reference gene primer amplification, nucleated cell counts were estimated. Generated by immunoSEQ multiplex PCR, the TCRdb table keeps only in-frame clones and is missing some. V and J calls and clone size are those listed in that table; D and trimming were worked out from the DNA. This table holds 350,000 to 400,000 clones, roughly 92% found once. CDR3 length equals 15 residues. Germline-derived CDR1 and CDR2 are SQVTM and ANQGSEA. V was clipped by 7 bases and J by 1 base; unmatched bases: 9.

The material sequenced was PBMCs or T cells enriched from blood (not recorded which). The receptor was isolated from a woman aged 40 to 55 who had been exposed to COVID-19. The chain employs TRBV29-1 and TRBJ2-1; 8 bases are a match to TRBD2. CDR3 residues: CSARAGTSSYNEQFF. CDR3 nucleotide sequence: TGCAGCGCCCGGGCCGGGACTAGTTCCTACAATGAGCAGTTCTTC.